This T cell receptor (beta chain) was sequenced during a study of PD-1 blockade in classical Hodgkin lymphoma. General study points: Lower baseline TCR diversity was reported for newly diagnosed patients than for healthy donors.

Details on this clone: Its antigen remains unidentified.

Using immunoSEQ multiplex PCR, the repertoire was profiled, and TCRdb retains in-frame clones only, with some absent. The data show some 7,500 clones, with about 80% seen just once and approximately 2.6% held by the top ten. V gave up 5 bases and J gave up 9 bases, with 26 bases separating them. The V gene's germline CDR1 is MNHEY and CDR2 SMNVEV (reference sequence). The CDR3 covers 17 residues. Every patient relapsed after autologous stem cell transplantation, and brentuximab vedotin exposure varied. Magnetic negative selection was used to purify CD4+ T cells from thawed PBMCs. V usage is TRBV27 and J usage is TRBJ2-1, with D possibly TRBD2 on 5 matching bases. Sequencing was performed on CD4+ T cells from blood, taken at baseline. The receptor's source is a human donor with classical Hodgkin lymphoma. For the CDR3, the DNA is TGTGCCAGCAGTAACCCGGCAGCGAGCGGCATCGTCGGTGAGCAGTTCTTC. It codes for CASSNPAASGIVGEQFF.